These 10 T cell receptor beta chains were sequenced from one sample in a study of blood T cells in healthy people across ages. It was with a sample-barcoded 5' primer and a J-beta primer mix that a second PCR of about 6 to 12 cycles was run. TCRdb processed the 5' RACE reads anew with MiXCR; each CDR3 protein has one entry. The data show about 1.4 million distinct CDR3 sequences, roughly 60% seen once. The material sequenced was blood. Receptor source: a man aged 18 to 29 in good health.

This clonotype turned up a few times. The chain couples TRBV12-3 or TRBV12-4 to TRBJ2-2; D possibly corresponds to TRBD2 (6 bases). V dropped 3 bases and J dropped 7 bases, with 18 bases sitting between them. This CDR3 contains 16 residues. The CDR3 reads CASSFLGLKFIGELFF. The CDR3 DNA sequence: TGTGCCAGCAGTTTCTTAGGACTAAAGTTTATCGGGGAGCTGTTTTTT.

This clonotype was counted a single time. This chain joins TRBV10-1 and TRBJ2-3; the match to TRBD2 covers 11 bases. V lost 7 bases, J lost 8 bases, and 2 bases stayed unmatched. The CDR3 totals 12 residues. Germline loops: CDR1 WNHNN, CDR2 SYGVQD (reference sequence). For the CDR3, the DNA is TGCGCCAGCATGGGACTAGCGGCTACGCAGTATTTT. It encodes CASMGLAATQYF.

This chain connects TRBV20-1 to TRBJ2-3, with 14 bases that match TRBD2. Germline trimming cut 6 bases from V and 6 bases from J; bases unmatched to any gene: 2. This CDR3 has 13 amino acids. Per germline, CDR1 DFQATT and CDR2 SNEGSKA (reference sequence). The CDR3 region is CSAGLAGVDTQYF. The CDR3 nucleotides read TGCAGTGCGGGACTAGCGGGAGTGGATACGCAGTATTTT.

This chain connects TRBV15 to TRBJ2-7, with 9 bases lining up with TRBD2. V dropped 3 bases and J dropped 6; count of bases not matched to a gene: 6. Germline V gene lookup returns CDR1 LNHNV and CDR2 YYDKDF (reference sequence). The CDR3 loop spans 14 amino acids. The CDR3 spells CATSSPPTSGEQYF. CDR3 DNA sequence: TGTGCCACCAGCAGTCCTCCGACTAGCGGCGAGCAGTACTTC.

This clonotype was seen only once. The CDR3 bases are TGTGCCAGTAGTATTCTCCAGCAAGAGACCCAGTACTTC. This encodes CASSILQQETQYF. This sequence joins TRBV19 and TRBJ2-5; D remains ambiguous. Germline V lookup: CDR1 LNHDA, CDR2 SQIVND (reference sequence). The CDR3 spans 13 residues. The V and J ends lost 3 bases and 2 bases respectively, with 7 bases between them.

This clonotype has a handful of counts. This chain joins TRBV7-2 and TRBJ2-5; 7 bases map to TRBD1. J was trimmed by 4 bases and V by 5 bases; bases with no gene match: 7. The length of the CDR3 is 14 residues. CDR1 SGHTA and CDR2 FQGNSA come from the germline V gene. As DNA, the CDR3 is TGTGCCAGCAGCATCCGCACAGGGGTAGAGACCCAGTACTTC. Protein product: CASSIRTGVETQYF.

The J gene is TRBJ1-6, the V gene TRBV2; D might be TRBD1 (6 bases). Germline loops: CDR1 SNHLY, CDR2 FYNNEI. The CDR3 totals 13 residues. V was shortened by 6 bases and J by 7 bases, with 10 bases between the two germline ends. CDR3 nucleotides: TGTGCCAGCAGAGTGGACAGCAATTCACCCCTCCACTTT. Amino acids: CASRVDSNSPLHF.

The chain uses TRBV21-1 and TRBJ1-1. TRBV21-1 is marked as a pseudogene. The CDR3 has 13 amino acids. The chain's CDR3 is CASSKEEGSEAFF. CDR3 in DNA: TGTGCCAGCAGCAAAGAGGAGGGCTCTGAAGCTTTCTTT.

This clonotype was counted a few times. J is TRBJ2-1 and V is TRBV27; D is uncertain. V was clipped by 0 bases and J by 5 bases, with 2 bases between them. Germline V gene data show CDR1 as MNHEY and CDR2 as SMNVEV (reference sequence). This CDR3 is 12 amino acids long. The CDR3 is CASSLSHNEQFF. Written as DNA, the CDR3 is TGTGCCAGCAGTTTATCCCACAATGAGCAGTTCTTC.

The chain couples TRBV20-1 to TRBJ1-2; no definite D call. The CDR3 has 12 amino acids. The germline V gene has CDR1 DFQATT and CDR2 SNEGSKA (reference sequence). V was cut by 0 bases and J by 5 bases, with 7 bases left in between. DNA for the CDR3: TGCAGTGCTAGAGATGTGAGATATGGCTACACCTTC. Translating gives CSARDVRYGYTF.